What follows is one T cell receptor (beta chain) and its context. It has no known antigen specificity. Just one base apart from a much larger clone, this may be a read error. For each of the roughly 11 tumor samples, the AllPrep DNA/RNA mini kit was used to purify genomic DNA and total RNA simultaneously. Every RNA sample had an OD 260/280 ratio above 1.9 and an RNA integrity number above 6.5. Using a modified ARM-PCR protocol with multiple V-beta primers and a C-beta primer, the team built TCRB libraries from RNA through three nested multiplex PCR rounds. Starting from around 0.51 ug of total RNA, TCRB-specific cDNA was synthesized using ProtoScript II Reverse Transcriptase and a C-beta primer. The description of the TCRB libraries did not include any unique molecular identifiers. In the third PCR, barcodes and adapters were added over roughly 25 cycles using Deep VentR (exo-) polymerase, and bands of 250-500 bp were then gel purified. An Illumina HiSeq 2500 was used to sequence the TCRB libraries with 250 bp paired-end reads. Per the authors' processing: Trimmomatic was used to clean reads, FLASH to merge reads, MiGEC to assign V, D and J segments, and VDJtools to perform the analysis. The Shannon-Wiener diversity index, calculated using VDJtools, was used to quantify repertoire diversity. TCRdb cleaned the public reads at Q25 with fastp, built clones with MiXCR and kept in-frame beta chains. Rows are unified per CDR3 protein, each entry keeping the most common DNA and genes. The V and J calls reflect TCRdb's pipeline rather than the authors' work. Across this sample there are about 32,000 distinct CDR3 sequences, with 50% to 75% seen only once. The ten largest clones take up roughly a third of the sample.

The sample originates from a study of tumor-infiltrating lymphocytes in glioblastoma multiforme (dated by TCRdb to about 2017). General notes on the study: The study tested whether intratumoral genomic heterogeneity fosters TIL diversity by jointly investigating somatic mutations, TIL diversity and immune response activity. Results the study describes overall, beyond this receptor: Because T cells carry unequal numbers of TCR transcripts, RNA-based TCR sequencing may distort clone frequencies. Only one glioblastoma patient was included in the TCR and somatic mutation analysis, limiting generalizability. T cells were not sorted into functional subsets, and such sorting was noted by the authors as a future improvement.

The germline V gene yields SGHNT for CDR1 and YENEEA for CDR2. The junction carries 17 bases between V and J, which are trimmed by 8 bases and 5 bases respectively. Spanning cysteine to phenylalanine, the CDR3 consists of 14 amino acids. Solely the CDR3 DNA is kept, with 42 bases framed from the first base. In this chain, TRBV11-3 is recombined with TRBJ2-3; a tentative D match to TRBD1 spans 6 bases. The sequencing sample was made of brain tumor tissue. This clonotype originated in a male donor with glioblastoma. At the DNA level, the sequence is TGTGCCAGCTCCCGGGGAACGGACAGAGATACGCAGTATTTT. This gives the protein CASSRGTDRDTQYF.